This T cell receptor (beta chain) was sequenced in a study of human T cells and chemical hapten exposure. Sample time point: pre-sensitization, week 0. Treatment reported: therapeutic diphenylcyclopropenone sensitization with weekly scalp DPC. Total RNA came from unfractionated whole blood. CDR3 length equals 15 residues. The germline gives CDR1 MNHNY, CDR2 SVGAGI (reference sequence). V was pared by 10 bases and J by 5 bases, with 12 bases of the junction left unmatched. In TCRdb, the RACE reads were re-called with MiXCR into one record per CDR3 protein. The sample records over 50,000 distinct CDR3 sequences, about 9.6% being singletons.

The rearrangement joins TRBV6-6 to TRBJ1-5; TRBD1 agrees at 9 bases. The receptor was isolated from a woman in her thirties with alopecia areata. Some clones in this sample may be carry-over from other donors' samples. The specimen comprised whole blood, sampled in connection with sensitization to the hapten diphenylcyclopropenone (DPC). CDR3 in DNA: TGTGCCATCTCACCGGGACAGGGTAATCATCAGCCCCAGCATTTT. This encodes CAISPGQGNHQPQHF.